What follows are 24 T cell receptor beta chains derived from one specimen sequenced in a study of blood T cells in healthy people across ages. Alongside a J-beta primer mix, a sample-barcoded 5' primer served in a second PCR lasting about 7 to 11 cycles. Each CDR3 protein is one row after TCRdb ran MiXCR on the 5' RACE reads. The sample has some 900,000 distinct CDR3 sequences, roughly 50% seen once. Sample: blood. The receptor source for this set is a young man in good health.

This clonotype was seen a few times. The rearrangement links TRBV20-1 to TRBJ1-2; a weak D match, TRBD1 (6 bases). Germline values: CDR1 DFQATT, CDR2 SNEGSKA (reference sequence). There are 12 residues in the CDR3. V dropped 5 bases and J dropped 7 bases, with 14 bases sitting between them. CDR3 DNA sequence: TGCAGTGCTCCAAACAGGGATGGTGGCTACACCTTC. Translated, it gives CSAPNRDGGYTF.

CDR3 region: CASSLGGTEFQETQYF. The CDR3 DNA reads TGTGCCAGCAGCCTGGGCGGGACAGAGTTTCAAGAGACCCAGTACTTC. The chain uses TRBV5-5 and TRBJ2-5; tentative D call: TRBD1 (7 bases). This CDR3 spans 16 amino acids. The germline V gene encodes CDR1 SGHKS and CDR2 YYEKEE (reference sequence). V lost 4 bases, J lost 2 bases, and 18 bases lay in between.

The CDR3 loop is CASSKPPDTGEQYF. The CDR3 DNA sequence: TGTGCCAGCAGTAAGCCGCCGGACACGGGCGAACAGTACTTC. The chain is built from TRBV27 and TRBJ2-4; weak D call: TRBD1 (5 bases). Germline V lookup: CDR1 MNHEY, CDR2 SMNVEV (reference sequence). The CDR3 is made up of 14 amino acids. Trimming stripped 5 bases from V and 13 bases from J, with 21 bases between.

CDR3: CASRPSSGTRYQETQYF. CDR3 bases: TGTGCCAGCAGACCTTCTAGCGGGACACGGTACCAAGAGACCCAGTACTTC. The chain recombines TRBV12-3 or TRBV12-4 with TRBJ2-5, with TRBD2 matching over 9 bases. The CDR3 has 17 residues. J lost 0 bases, V lost 6 bases, and 11 bases had no gene match.

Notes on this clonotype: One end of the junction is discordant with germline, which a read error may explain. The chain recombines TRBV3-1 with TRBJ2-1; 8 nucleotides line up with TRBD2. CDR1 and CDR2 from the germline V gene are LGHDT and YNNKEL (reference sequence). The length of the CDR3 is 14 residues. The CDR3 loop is CVSSLAGGDNEQFF. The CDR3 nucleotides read TGTGTCAGCAGCCTCGCGGGGGGCGACAATGAGCAGTTCTTC.

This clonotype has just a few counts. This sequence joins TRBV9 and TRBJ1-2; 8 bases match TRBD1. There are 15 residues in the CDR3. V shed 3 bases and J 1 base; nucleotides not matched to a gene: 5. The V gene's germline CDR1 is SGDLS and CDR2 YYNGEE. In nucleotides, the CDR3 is TGTGCCAGCAGCGAGACAGGGGAGGTTAACTATGGCTACACCTTC. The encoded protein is CASSETGEVNYGYTF.

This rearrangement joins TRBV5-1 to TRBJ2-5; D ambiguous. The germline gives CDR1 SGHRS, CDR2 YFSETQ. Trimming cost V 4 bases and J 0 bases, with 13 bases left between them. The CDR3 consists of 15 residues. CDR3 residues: CASSPRRWNQETQYF. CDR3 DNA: TGCGCCAGCAGCCCTCGGCGGTGGAACCAAGAGACCCAGTACTTC.

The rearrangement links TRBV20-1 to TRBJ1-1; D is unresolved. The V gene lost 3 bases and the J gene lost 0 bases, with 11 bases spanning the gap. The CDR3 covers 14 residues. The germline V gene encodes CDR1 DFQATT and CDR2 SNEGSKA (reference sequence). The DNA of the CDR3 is TGCAGTGCTAGTCCAGGAGTCATGAACACTGAAGCTTTCTTT. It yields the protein CSASPGVMNTEAFF.

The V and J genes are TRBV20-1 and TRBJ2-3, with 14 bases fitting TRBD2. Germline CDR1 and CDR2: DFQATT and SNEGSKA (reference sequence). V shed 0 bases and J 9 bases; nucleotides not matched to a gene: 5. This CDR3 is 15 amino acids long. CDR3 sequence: CSARDPGLAGDTQYF. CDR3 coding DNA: TGCAGTGCTAGAGATCCGGGACTAGCGGGAGACACGCAGTATTTT.

This CDR3 is CASSLARGGTGELFF. The CDR3 DNA is TGTGCCAGCAGCTTAGCGAGGGGCGGAACCGGGGAGCTGTTTTTT. The chain couples TRBV7-2 to TRBJ2-2; TRBD1 or TRBD2 may be the D gene (5 bases each). Germline V gene sequence: CDR1 SGHTA, CDR2 FQGNSA. V shed 0 bases and J shed 5 bases, with 10 bases lying between them. The CDR3 spans 15 residues. Based on the CDR3 plus reference TRBV7-2 and TRBJ2-2, the full variable domain is GAGVSQSPSNKVTEKGKDVELRCDPISGHTALYWYRQSLGQGLEFLIYFQGNSAPDKSGLPSDRFSAERTGGSVSTLTIQRTQQEDSAVYLCASSLARGGTGELFFGEGSRLTVL.

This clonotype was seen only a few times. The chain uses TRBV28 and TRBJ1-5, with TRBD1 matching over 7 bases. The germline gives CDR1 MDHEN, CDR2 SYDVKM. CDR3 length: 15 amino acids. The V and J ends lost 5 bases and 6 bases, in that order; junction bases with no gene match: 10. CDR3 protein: CASSPQGGVGQPQHF. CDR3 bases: TGTGCCAGCAGTCCCCAGGGGGGAGTGGGTCAGCCCCAGCATTTT. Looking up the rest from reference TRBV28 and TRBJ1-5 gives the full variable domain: DVKVTQSSRYLVKRTGEKVFLECVQDMDHENMFWYRQDPGLGLRLIYFSYDVKMKEKGDIPEGYSVSREKKERFSLILESASTNQTSMYLCASSPQGGVGQPQHFGDGTRLSIL.

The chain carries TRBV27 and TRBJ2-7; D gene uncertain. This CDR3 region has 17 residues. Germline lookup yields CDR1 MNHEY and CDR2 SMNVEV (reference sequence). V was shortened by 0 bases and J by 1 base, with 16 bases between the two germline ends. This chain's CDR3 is CASSLSWSEALSYEQYF. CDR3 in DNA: TGTGCCAGCAGTTTATCGTGGTCAGAAGCCTTATCCTACGAGCAGTACTTC.

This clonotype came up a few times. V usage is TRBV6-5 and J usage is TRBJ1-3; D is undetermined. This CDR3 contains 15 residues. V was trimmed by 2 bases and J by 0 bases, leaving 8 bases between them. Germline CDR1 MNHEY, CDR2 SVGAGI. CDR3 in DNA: TGTGCCAGCAGTTACGGGGTGAGCTCTGGAAACACCATATATTTT. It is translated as CASSYGVSSGNTIYF.

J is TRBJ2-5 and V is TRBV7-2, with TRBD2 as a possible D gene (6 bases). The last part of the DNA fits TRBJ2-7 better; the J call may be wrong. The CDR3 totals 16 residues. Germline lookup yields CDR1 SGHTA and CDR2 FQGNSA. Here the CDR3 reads CASSSGGTPYQYEQYF. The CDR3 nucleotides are TGTGCCAGCAGCTCTGGGGGGACTCCCTATCAGTACGAGCAGTACTTC.

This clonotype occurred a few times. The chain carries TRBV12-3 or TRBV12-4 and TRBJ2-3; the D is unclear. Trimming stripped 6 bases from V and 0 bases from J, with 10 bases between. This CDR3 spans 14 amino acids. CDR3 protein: CASRSGPSTDTQYF. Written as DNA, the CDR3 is TGTGCCAGCAGGAGTGGACCGAGCACAGATACGCAGTATTTT.

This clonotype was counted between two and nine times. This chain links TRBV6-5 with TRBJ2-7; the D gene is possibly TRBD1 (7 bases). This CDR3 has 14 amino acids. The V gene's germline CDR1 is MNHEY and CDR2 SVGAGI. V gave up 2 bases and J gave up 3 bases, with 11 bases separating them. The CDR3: CASSYRQGGYEQYF. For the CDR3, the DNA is TGTGCCAGCAGTTACCGACAGGGAGGCTACGAGCAGTACTTC.

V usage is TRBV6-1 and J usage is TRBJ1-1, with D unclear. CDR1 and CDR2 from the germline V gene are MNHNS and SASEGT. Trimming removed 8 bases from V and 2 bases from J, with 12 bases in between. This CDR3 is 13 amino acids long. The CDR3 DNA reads TGTGCCAGCCCCGCGAGGGCCAACACTGAAGCTTTCTTT. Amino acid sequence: CASPARANTEAFF.

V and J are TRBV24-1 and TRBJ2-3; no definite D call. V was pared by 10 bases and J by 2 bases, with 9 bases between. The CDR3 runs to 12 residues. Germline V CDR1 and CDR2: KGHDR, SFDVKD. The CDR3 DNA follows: TGTGCCACTGCGAGACACACAGATACGCAGTATTTT. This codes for CATARHTDTQYF.

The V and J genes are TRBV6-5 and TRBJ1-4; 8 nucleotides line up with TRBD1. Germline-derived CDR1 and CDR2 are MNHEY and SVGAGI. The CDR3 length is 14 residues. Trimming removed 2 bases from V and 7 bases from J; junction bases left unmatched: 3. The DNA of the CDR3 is TGTGCCAGCAGTTACACAGGGGGGAGTGAAAAACTGTTTTTT. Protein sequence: CASSYTGGSEKLFF.

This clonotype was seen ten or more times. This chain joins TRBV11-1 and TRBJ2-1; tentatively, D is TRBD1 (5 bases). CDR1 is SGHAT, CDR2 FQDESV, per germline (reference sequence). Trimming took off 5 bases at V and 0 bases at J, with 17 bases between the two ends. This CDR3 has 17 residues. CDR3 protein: CASSLQAGLISYNEQFF. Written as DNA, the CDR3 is TGTGCCAGCAGCCTCCAAGCAGGGTTGATCTCCTACAATGAGCAGTTCTTC. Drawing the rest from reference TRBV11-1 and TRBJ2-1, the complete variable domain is EAEVAQSPRYKITEKSQAVAFWCDPISGHATLYWYRQILGQGPELLVQFQDESVVDDSQLPKDRFSAERLKGVDSTLKIQPAELGDSAMYLCASSLQAGLISYNEQFFGPGTRLTVL.

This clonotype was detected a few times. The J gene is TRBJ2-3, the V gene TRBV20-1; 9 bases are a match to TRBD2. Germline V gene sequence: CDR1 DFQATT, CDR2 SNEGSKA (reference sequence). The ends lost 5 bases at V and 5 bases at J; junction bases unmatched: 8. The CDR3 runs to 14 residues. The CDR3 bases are TGCAGTGCTGGTAGCGGGGGTAGTGTAGATACGCAGTATTTT. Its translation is CSAGSGGSVDTQYF.

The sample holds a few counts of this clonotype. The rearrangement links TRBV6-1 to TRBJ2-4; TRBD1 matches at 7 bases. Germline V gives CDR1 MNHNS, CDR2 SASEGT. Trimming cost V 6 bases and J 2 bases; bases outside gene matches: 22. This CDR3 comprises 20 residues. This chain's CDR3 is CASSDRFSGQRMVTKNIQYF. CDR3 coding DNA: TGTGCCAGCAGCGACAGATTCTCGGGACAGCGGATGGTGACCAAAAACATTCAGTACTTC.

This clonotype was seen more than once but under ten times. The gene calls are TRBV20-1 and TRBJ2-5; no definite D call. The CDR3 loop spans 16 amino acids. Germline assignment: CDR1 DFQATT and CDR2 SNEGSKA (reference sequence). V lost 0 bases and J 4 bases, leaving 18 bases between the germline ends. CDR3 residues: CSARDGWLGRRETQYF. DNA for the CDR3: TGCAGTGCTAGAGATGGGTGGTTGGGCCGACGAGAGACCCAGTACTTC.

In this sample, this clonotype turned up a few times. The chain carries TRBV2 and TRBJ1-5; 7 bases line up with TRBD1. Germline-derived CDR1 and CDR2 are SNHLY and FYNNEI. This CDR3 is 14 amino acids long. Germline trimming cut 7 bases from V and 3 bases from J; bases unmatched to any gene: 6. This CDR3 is CASNPGQYNQPQHF. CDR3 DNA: TGTGCCAGCAACCCGGGACAGTACAATCAGCCCCAGCATTTT.